This TCR beta chain came from a study of cytomegalovirus exposure and HLA in healthy donors (TCRdb year 2017). Regarding the complete study: An earlier analysis of approximately 600 of the donors reported approximately 270 Gb of sequence data and 100 million to 130 million unique TCR beta sequences from 150 million to 200 million T cells. An early release that covered more than 550 HLA-typed donors contained approximately 300 gigabases of sequencing data and tens of millions of unique TCR sequences. Of the roughly 400 genotyped donors, roughly 80% were placed in the genetic ancestry cluster associated with self-reported Caucasian donors. The aim of the study was to test whether cataloging public T cell receptors could identify signatures of past pathogen exposure. The study profiled the T cell repertoires of hundreds of subjects by immunosequencing and related them to cytomegalovirus serostatus. In addition to the first cohort of 666 subjects, a separate validation cohort of 120 different subjects was used. To predict cytomegalovirus infection status, the study combined high-throughput TCR immunosequencing, statistical association of individual TCRs with disease status, and machine learning. A later analysis re-analyzed previously published TCR beta repertoires from 550 to 700 donors and added high-resolution HLA genotyping to study TCR occurrence patterns. Rather than drawing on any new phenotypic data, the later analysis identified candidate immune exposures from TCR beta sequences and the way those sequences occurred across donors. To decide whether each TCR beta V gene segment behaved as functional or pseudogenic, an earlier analysis of several hundred of the donors relied on high-throughput TCR beta sequencing. Donor age, sex, ethnicity and CMV serostatus were compiled alongside the repertoire data. In a later genetic analysis, genome-wide SNP genotypes for about three fifths of the roughly 670 donors were used, and that subset was treated as a discovery cohort. All discovery cohort repertoires had been generated on a single sequencing platform. HLA typing covered class I and class II loci at four-digit resolution. The number of typed donors differed by locus: roughly 620-630 for A, B, C, DRB1 and DQB1; approximately 520 for DQA1; approximately 600 for DPA1; and 400 to 480 for DPB1. Several DR-DQ haplotypes were handled as single units for association and clustering because linkage in the cohort was strong. On average, roughly 250,000 unique TCR beta nucleotide sequences were sequenced per donor among fewer than 500 genotyped donors of the cohort, with roughly 18% of those sequences being non-productive. Study-wide findings and limitations: Most CMV-associated TCR beta chains appeared to be HLA-restricted in a later analysis, and the HLA associations seemed to be driven largely by CMV exposure. Sequencing depth was assumed to be roughly uniform across donors in the presence/absence analyses, though that assumption may not hold. In a later analysis, several top co-occurrence clusters were reported to appear linked to parvovirus B19, influenza, CMV and Epstein-Barr virus. A further reported finding was that TCR beta sequences accurately predicted the HLA-A and HLA-B alleles for most subjects in the first cohort. In vitro tests confirmed that a few of the cytomegalovirus-associated TCR beta chains recognize cytomegalovirus antigens. Assigning TCR associations to individual alleles was difficult when HLA alleles, especially DR and DQ, strongly co-occurred. The classifier was reported to diagnose cytomegalovirus status with high specificity and sensitivity in both the original cohort and the validation cohort. Specific HLA alleles were associated with around 18,000 TCR beta sequences at a false discovery rate of 0.05 in a later analysis. The only immune exposure information available for the cohort was CMV serostatus. In a later analysis, TCR association rates were found to vary across HLA loci, with the most associated TCRs seen for DRB1 alleles and the fewest for HLA-C alleles. A later genetic analysis reported fewer N-insertions in productive TCRs among donors in an Asian-associated ancestry cluster than the roughly 650-donor mean. In a later analysis, HLA-associated TCR beta chains showed more clonal expansion and lower generation probabilities than non-associated chains that were equally common. In a later genetic analysis, a missense DCLRE1C variant was associated with V-gene and J-gene trimming of TCR beta chains, and the association was replicated in an independent cohort. It was suggested by the authors that the approach could potentially be generalized to other disease states and immunological phenotypes. In an earlier analysis of around 600 of the donors, most TCR beta V segments appeared in productive rearrangements about 90% or about 30% of the time, broadly matching IMGT annotations. Linkage disequilibrium might explain the correlated functional status among segregating V segments, but an unknown experimental factor could not be excluded. Most TCR sequences were seen in very few donors, while some public TCRs were found in many individuals. The study listed 150 to 200 TCR beta chains as associated with cytomegalovirus. This cohort had only TCR beta chains sequenced, and the lack of alpha or paired-chain data limited which features could be detected. Because the 87-base-pair reads could not distinguish some IMGT-functional V segments, including TRBV6-2 and TRBV6-3, those segments were excluded. About 17 rarely observed V segments, including chromosome 9 orphons, were excluded from the earlier analysis of several hundred of the donors because counts were too low. Because HLA typing was unavailable for some donors at each locus, only the typed subset was used in association tests. A cluster of highly shared sequence variants was judged likely to be a technical artifact of the sequencing pipeline.

The library was generated by the immunoSEQ multiplex PCR assay. The multiplex PCR relied on a mix of 60 forward primers for TCR Vbeta segments and 13 reverse primers for TCR Jbeta segments. The CDR3 region of rearranged TCR beta genes was amplified from genomic DNA with a multiplex PCR assay. On the Illumina HiSeq System, the amplified TCR beta libraries were sequenced as 87-base-pair reads. Regarding the original processing steps: A later analysis tallied about 77 million unique TCR beta chains across the 610 or so repertoires, and approximately 12 million of those chains were shared by two or more donors. Raw reads were error-corrected and collapsed into unique sequences with a nearest-neighbor algorithm that merged closely related sequences to remove PCR and sequencing errors. V, D and J gene segments were assigned by aligning CDR3 sequences to IMGT reference sequences. Each retained sequence needed at least a six-nucleotide match to both a V gene segment and a J gene segment. Rearrangements were classified as productive when the CDR3 lacked stop codons and remained in frame with V and J, and all other rearrangements were classified as non-productive. CDR3 was defined according to IMGT convention as the region running from the second conserved V-encoded cysteine to the conserved J-encoded phenylalanine. The earlier analysis of about 530 of the donors excluded any sequence lacking an unambiguous match to a single V gene segment. An earlier analysis of 450 to 650 of the donors called V segments functional above 56.7% productive rearrangements and segregating when the between-donor standard deviation exceeded 5%. A statistical classification framework was built for diagnosing cytomegalovirus status from the catalog of TCR beta chain sequences. A later analysis assigned V and J genes by comparing TCR nucleotide sequences with IMGT/GENE-DB human TR gene sequences. A later analysis assigned CDR3 sequences and most-parsimonious VDJ recombination scenarios with the TCRdist pipeline. In a later analysis, each TCR beta chain was defined by its CDR3 amino acid sequence together with its V-gene family, and reads without a unique V-gene family were excluded. In a later analysis, 500 to 650 highly shared, low-generation-probability nucleotide sequences were removed to address suspected cross-contamination and a sequencing artifact. In a later analysis, a clonal expansion index was calculated for each public chain from normalized within-repertoire ranks of inferred template counts. A later analysis computed generation probabilities with a VDJ recombination model fitted to out-of-frame rearrangements, and checked the results against IGoR. In a later analysis, TCR-TCR, TCR-HLA and TCR-CMV co-occurrence was scored with hypergeometric tests, and a repertoire-size bias correction was applied to TCR pairs. In a later analysis, false discovery rates were estimated by permuting HLA or CMV assignments 20 times. In a later analysis, co-occurring TCRs were grouped using DBSCAN, with TCRdist sequence similarity added in when clustering inside HLA-allele-positive subsets. Co-occurrence clustering excluded repertoires with fewer than 30,000 or more than 120,000 public chains, plus five with anomalous nucleotide sharing. TCRdb obtained this table from immuneACCESS and retained in-frame rearrangements with V and J assigned. These tables miss some clones; where compared with another copy, unresolved V genes account for less than half of the shortfall, and the remainder is unexplained. The V and J calls and clone size come from that table; D and trimming were worked out from the DNA. For this sample the table gives fewer than 45,000 clones, of which around 69% were detected only once. Jointly, the top ten make up less than 3.5% of the sample.

About this clone itself: There is no known antigen for this receptor. There are no base qualities to consult, and no much larger clone falls within one base.

Trimming removed 4 bases from V and 6 bases from J; the gene matches leave 6 bases unexplained. CDR1 and CDR2, per the germline V gene (reference sequence), are SSHAT and FNYEAQ. The CDR3 starts with the cysteine, ends with the phenylalanine, and has 15 residues. The CDR3 DNA has 45 bases and is translated from base 1. The cohort consisted of 650 to 850 healthy bone marrow donors. All cohort members were sampled while nominally healthy, although unrecorded immune exposures were likely present. The donor was CMV seronegative and was included in the group of a few hundred seronegative cohort members. A peripheral blood sample was collected from each donor, and TCR beta sequencing was performed on peripheral blood mononuclear cells. The Qiagen DNeasy Blood Extraction Kit was used to extract genomic DNA from the blood cell samples.

The TCR was taken from a woman aged 25 to 45 in good health and CMV-seronegative. The chain was built from TRBV7-7 and TRBJ2-2, with 9 bases in between that match TRBD1. Sequencing was performed on PBMCs. The CDR3 is CASSSGTGYAGELFF. The bases are TGTGCCAGCAGCTCCGGGACAGGGTATGCCGGGGAGCTGTTTTTT.